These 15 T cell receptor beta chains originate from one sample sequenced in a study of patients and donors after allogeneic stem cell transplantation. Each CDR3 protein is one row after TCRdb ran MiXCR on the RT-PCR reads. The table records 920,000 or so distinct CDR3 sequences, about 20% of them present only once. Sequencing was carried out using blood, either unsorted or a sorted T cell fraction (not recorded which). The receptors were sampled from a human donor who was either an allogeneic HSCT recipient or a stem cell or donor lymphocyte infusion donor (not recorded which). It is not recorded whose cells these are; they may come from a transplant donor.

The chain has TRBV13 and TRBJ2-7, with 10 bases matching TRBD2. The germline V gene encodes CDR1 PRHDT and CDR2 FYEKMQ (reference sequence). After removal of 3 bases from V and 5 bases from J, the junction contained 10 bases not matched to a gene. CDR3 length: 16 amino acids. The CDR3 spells CASSLVPSGRGNEQYF. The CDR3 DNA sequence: TGTGCCAGCAGCTTGGTGCCTAGCGGGAGAGGCAACGAGCAGTACTTC. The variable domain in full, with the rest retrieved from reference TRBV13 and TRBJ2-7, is AAGVIQSPRHLIKEKRETATLKCYPIPRHDTVYWYQQGPGQDPQFLISFYEKMQSDKGSIPDRFSAQQFSDYHSELNMSSLELGDSALYFCASSLVPSGRGNEQYFGPGTRLTVT.

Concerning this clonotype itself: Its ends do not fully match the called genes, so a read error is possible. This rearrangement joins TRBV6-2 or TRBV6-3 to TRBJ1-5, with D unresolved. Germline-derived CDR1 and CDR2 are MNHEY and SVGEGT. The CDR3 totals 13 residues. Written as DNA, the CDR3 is TGTGCCAGCACCTCGTTTTTCGGTCAGTCCCAGCATTTT. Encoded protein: CASTSFFGQSQHF.

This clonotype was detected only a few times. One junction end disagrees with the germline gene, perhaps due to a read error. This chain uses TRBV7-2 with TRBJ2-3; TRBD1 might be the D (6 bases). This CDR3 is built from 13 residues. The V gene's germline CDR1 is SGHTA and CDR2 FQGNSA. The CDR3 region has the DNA TGTGCCAGCAGCTGGCGCCGGACAGAAACGCAGTATTTT. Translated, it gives CASSWRRTETQYF. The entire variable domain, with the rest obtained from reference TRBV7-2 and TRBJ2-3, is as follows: GAGVSQSPSNKVTEKGKDVELRCDPISGHTALYWYRQSLGQGLEFLIYFQGNSAPDKSGLPSDRFSAERTGGSVSTLTIQRTQQEDSAVYLCASSWRRTETQYFGPGTRLTVL.

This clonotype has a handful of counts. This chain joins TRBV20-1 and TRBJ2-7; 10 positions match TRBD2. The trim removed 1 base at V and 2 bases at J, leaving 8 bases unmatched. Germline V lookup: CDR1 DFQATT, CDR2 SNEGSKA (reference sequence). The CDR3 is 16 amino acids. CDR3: CSARASTSGFPYEQYF. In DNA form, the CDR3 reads TGCAGTGCTAGAGCCTCGACTAGCGGGTTCCCCTACGAGCAGTACTTC.

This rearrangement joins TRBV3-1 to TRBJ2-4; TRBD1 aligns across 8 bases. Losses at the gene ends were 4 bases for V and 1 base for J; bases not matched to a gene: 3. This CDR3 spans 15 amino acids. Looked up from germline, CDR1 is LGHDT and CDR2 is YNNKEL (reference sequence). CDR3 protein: CASSPGGLAKNIQYF. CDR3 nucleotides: TGTGCCAGCAGCCCAGGGGGCTTGGCCAAAAACATTCAGTACTTC.

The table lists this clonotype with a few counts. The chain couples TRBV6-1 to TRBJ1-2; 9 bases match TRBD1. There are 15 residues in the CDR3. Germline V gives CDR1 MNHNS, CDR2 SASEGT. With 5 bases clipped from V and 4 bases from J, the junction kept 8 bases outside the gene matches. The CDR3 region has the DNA TGTGCCAGCAGTATAAACAGGGGGCCTAGCTATGGCTACACCTTC. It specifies CASSINRGPSYGYTF.

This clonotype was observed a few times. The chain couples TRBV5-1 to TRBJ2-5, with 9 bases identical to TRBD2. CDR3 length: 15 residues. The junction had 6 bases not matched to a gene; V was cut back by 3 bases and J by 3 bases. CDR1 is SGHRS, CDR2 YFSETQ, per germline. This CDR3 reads CASSSGLAIEETQYF. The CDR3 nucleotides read TGCGCCAGCAGCTCCGGACTAGCGATAGAAGAGACCCAGTACTTC.

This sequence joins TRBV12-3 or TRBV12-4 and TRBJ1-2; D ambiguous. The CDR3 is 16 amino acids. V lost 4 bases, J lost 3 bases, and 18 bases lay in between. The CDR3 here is CASSSTPPGLDYGYTF. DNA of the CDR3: TGTGCCAGCAGTTCCACCCCTCCGGGCTTAGACTATGGCTACACCTTC.

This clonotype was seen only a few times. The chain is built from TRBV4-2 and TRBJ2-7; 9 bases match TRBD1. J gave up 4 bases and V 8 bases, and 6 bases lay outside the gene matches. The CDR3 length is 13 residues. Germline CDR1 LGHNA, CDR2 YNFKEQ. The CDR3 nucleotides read TGTGCCAGCGCCACAGGGGGCGCGTACGAGCAGTACTTC. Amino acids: CASATGGAYEQYF.

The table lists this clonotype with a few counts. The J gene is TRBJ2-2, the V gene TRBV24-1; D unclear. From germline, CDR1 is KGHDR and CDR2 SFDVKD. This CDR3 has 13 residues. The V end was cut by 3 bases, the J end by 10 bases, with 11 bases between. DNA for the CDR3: TGTGCCACCAGTGATCCCTATTACTCGGAGCTGTTTTTT. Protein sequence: CATSDPYYSELFF.

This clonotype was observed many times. The CDR3 DNA sequence: TGCAGCGTTACCCTCCCGGGACCGGGCACAGATACGCAGTATTTT. Its protein product is CSVTLPGPGTDTQYF. The J gene is TRBJ2-3, the V gene TRBV29-1, with D perhaps assigned TRBD1 or TRBD2 (5 bases each). The CDR3 has 15 residues. The V gene lost 5 bases and the J gene lost 1 base, with 16 bases spanning the gap. CDR1 is SQVTM and CDR2 is ANQGSEA in the germline V gene.

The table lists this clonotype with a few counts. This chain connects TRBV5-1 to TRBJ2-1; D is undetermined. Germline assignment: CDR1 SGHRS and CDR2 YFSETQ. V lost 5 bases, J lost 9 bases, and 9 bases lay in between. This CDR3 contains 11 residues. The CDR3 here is CASRRTAEQFF. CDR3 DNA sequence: TGCGCCAGCAGACGAACCGCTGAGCAGTTCTTC.

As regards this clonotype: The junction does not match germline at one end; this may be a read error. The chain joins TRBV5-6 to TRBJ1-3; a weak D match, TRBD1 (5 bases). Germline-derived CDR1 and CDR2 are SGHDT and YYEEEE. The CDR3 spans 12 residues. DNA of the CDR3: TGTGCCAGCAGCCGAGGGCCCAAGGGGCGGCATTTT. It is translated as CASSRGPKGRHF.

CDR3 DNA sequence: TGTGCCAGCAGTTACTCGATATCCCCTAACACAGATACGCAGTATTTT. Its translation is CASSYSISPNTDTQYF. The chain uses TRBV6-5 and TRBJ2-3; D is undetermined. Germline CDR1 and CDR2: MNHEY and SVGAGI. The CDR3 is 16 residues long. The V end lost 0 bases, the J end lost 2 bases, and 12 bases lay between the germline ends.

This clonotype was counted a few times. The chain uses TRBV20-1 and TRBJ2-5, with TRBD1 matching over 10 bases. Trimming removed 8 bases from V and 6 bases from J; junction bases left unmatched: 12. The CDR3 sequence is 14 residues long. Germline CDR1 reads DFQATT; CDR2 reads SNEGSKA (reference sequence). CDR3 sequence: CSCHPGQGRKTQYF. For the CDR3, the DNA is TGCAGTTGCCACCCGGGACAGGGGAGAAAGACCCAGTACTTC.